Listed below are T cell receptor beta chains from one sample, sequenced in a study of CD8+CD57+ T cells in acquired aplastic anemia. TCRdb ran MiXCR on the reads and lists one entry per CDR3 protein. The repertoire consists of about 240,000 distinct CDR3 sequences, with roughly half occurring once and the leading ten covering approximately 8%. Sequencing was done on a sample of sorted CD4+, CD8+, or CD8+CD57+ T cells (not recorded which) from PBMCs. These receptor sequences come from a human donor with aplastic anemia. CDR3s include the opening cysteine and the closing phenylalanine or tryptophan. Clone size is shown for a subset of rows, as once, few, many or a class of expanded clone.

v_call	clone_size	j_call	cdr3_aa
TRBV6-5	many	TRBJ1-6	CASGLKGNLPLHF
TRBV29-1	NA	TRBJ2-3	CSVVGGTGGTDTQYF
TRBV30	NA	TRBJ2-7	CAYQGESYEQYF
TRBV15	many	TRBJ2-7	CATSSSSNEQYF
TRBV10-1	NA	TRBJ1-6	CASRRGVPSPLHF
TRBV29-1	NA	TRBJ1-5	CSGPGQGSQPQHF
TRBV12-3/TRBV12-4	many	TRBJ1-2	CASSLGATGENYGYTF
TRBV20-1	NA	TRBJ1-5	CSARQGYQPQHF
TRBV20-1	many	TRBJ2-3	CSEDRSTDTQYF
TRBV20-1	NA	TRBJ2-5	CSARRDFQETQYF
TRBV10-3	NA	TRBJ2-3	CAISESTVRYTQYF
TRBV7-9	few	TRBJ1-2	CASSPGPTHYGYTF
TRBV7-2	NA	TRBJ1-2	CASSLSGGVDGYTF
TRBV2	NA	TRBJ2-3	CASSGTGGAGDTQYF
TRBV24-1	few	TRBJ2-3	CATSLGSGGAKTDTQYF
TRBV6-4	NA	TRBJ2-3	CASSERKYVTDTQYF
TRBV10-2	NA	TRBJ2-1	CASRSSGGANEQFF
TRBV10-2	NA	TRBJ1-1	CASSWGTNTEAFF
TRBV7-2	many	TRBJ1-3	CASSFRQVSGNTIYF
TRBV24-1	NA	TRBJ2-5	CATSERGFSRETQYF
TRBV9	NA	TRBJ1-5	CASSLGRDQPQHF
TRBV10-2	NA	TRBJ2-7	CASGGTSGSHEQYF
TRBV12-3/TRBV12-4	many	TRBJ1-2	CASSPGTDPQANYGYTF
TRBV7-9	many	TRBJ2-7	CASSSKLGPGDTARYEQYF
TRBV13	many	TRBJ2-5	CASSRWTGSFQETQYF
TRBV27	many	TRBJ2-7	CASLDRETYEQYF
TRBV15	NA	TRBJ2-7	CATSPTGTRYEQYF
TRBV6-5	many	TRBJ2-5	CASSYLRTGWQETQYF
TRBV12-3/TRBV12-4	NA	TRBJ1-5	CASTTAFYQPQHF
TRBV29-1	NA	TRBJ1-5	CSVTGTGGAQPQHF
TRBV6-2/TRBV6-3	few	TRBJ1-2	CASSPPVTELLWGYTF
TRBV10-3	many	TRBJ2-6	CAISESKVYSGANVLTF
TRBV29-1	many	TRBJ2-7	CSVEDSSGAGEQYF
TRBV6-5	NA	TRBJ1-5	CASGGAAHGPQHF
TRBV2	NA	TRBJ2-6	CASSVWRSGANVLTF
TRBV5-5	many	TRBJ2-1	CASSPGLVSYNEQFF
TRBV4-1	few	TRBJ1-5	CASSQEAESNQPQHF
TRBV6-2/TRBV6-3	few	TRBJ2-1	CASSYGPGHSSYNEQFF
TRBV7-6	many	TRBJ1-4	CASIARRTGRHEKLFF
TRBV10-3	NA	TRBJ2-1	CAISDVRGGGNEQFF
TRBV9	many	TRBJ2-1	CASSVKDPISSYNEQFF
TRBV6-1	many	TRBJ2-7	CASILSTGTFEQYF